The 21 T cell receptor beta chains in this list originate from one sample, sequenced in a study of blood T cell repertoires in COVID-19. Some clones are missing from TCRdb's copy, which holds only in-frame ones; the method was immunoSEQ multiplex PCR. The sample lists some 75,000 clones, approximately 90% occurring once. Sequenced input: peripheral blood. Receptors originate from a man in his fifties or sixties with acute or convalescent COVID-19.

The sample holds one count of this clone. The chain joins TRBV5-6 to TRBJ1-2; tentative D call: TRBD1 (6 bases). Deletions cut 10 bases from V and 4 bases from J, with 17 bases between. Germline values: CDR1 SGHDT, CDR2 YYEEEE. CDR3 length: 13 residues. CDR3 DNA: TGTGCCTCGCTGGTCAGGGGTGGCTATGGCTACACCTTC. Encoded protein: CASLVRGGYGYTF. Full variable domain (rest looked up from reference TRBV5-6 and TRBJ1-2): DAGVTQSPTHLIKTRGQQVTLRCSPKSGHDTVSWYQQALGQGPQFIFQYYEEEERQRGNFPDRFSGHQFPNYSSELNVNALLLGDSALYLCASLVRGGYGYTFGSGTRLTVV.

The rearrangement uses TRBV29-1 and TRBJ1-1; D perhaps matches TRBD1 (5 bases). The V gene's germline CDR1 is SQVTM and CDR2 ANQGSEA. The germline V and J ends were trimmed by 4 bases and 5 bases, with 14 bases remaining between them. The CDR3 sequence is 13 residues long. CDR3 amino acids: CSVAQGRGTEAFF. The CDR3 bases are TGCAGCGTTGCGCAGGGTCGTGGGACTGAAGCTTTCTTT.

In regard to this clone: Other DNA sequences from this sample encode an identical CDR3 as well. The chain employs TRBV3-1 (or the pseudogene TRBV3-2) and TRBJ1-1, with D perhaps TRBD1 (5 bases). Germline V gene lookup returns CDR1 LGHDT and CDR2 YNNKEL (reference sequence). V dropped 1 base and J dropped 0 bases, with 6 bases sitting between them. CDR3 length: 14 residues. The DNA of the CDR3 is TGTGCCAGCAGCCAAGGGGGCGTGAACACTGAAGCTTTCTTT. Its translation is CASSQGGVNTEAFF.

This clone was detected only once. The gene calls are TRBV18 and TRBJ2-5; 9 positions match TRBD1. The CDR3 consists of 14 residues. Germline assignment: CDR1 KGHSH and CDR2 LQKENI. Trimming cost V 4 bases and J 5 bases; bases outside gene matches: 5. CDR3 in amino acids: CASSRDRAGETQYF. The CDR3 DNA sequence: TGTGCCAGCTCACGGGACAGGGCCGGGGAGACCCAGTACTTC.

This rearrangement joins TRBV3-1 (or the pseudogene TRBV3-2) to TRBJ1-2; 8 positions match TRBD1. The germline CDR1 and CDR2 sequences are LGHDT and YNNKEL (reference sequence). With V trimmed by 3 bases and J by 2 bases, 8 bases remained unmatched. This CDR3 is 16 amino acids long. CDR3 residues: CASSHARGQGNYGYTF. The CDR3 coding sequence is TGTGCCAGCAGCCACGCGCGAGGACAGGGCAACTATGGCTACACCTTC.

The V call is TRBV6-1, the J call TRBJ2-7; D ambiguous. V was trimmed by 1 base and J by 0 bases, leaving 7 bases between them. Germline values: CDR1 MNHNS, CDR2 SASEGT. The CDR3 has 14 amino acids. The CDR3 here is CASSEVLSSYEQYF. The CDR3, as DNA: TGTGCCAGCAGTGAAGTCTTGAGCTCCTACGAGCAGTACTTC.

This sequence joins TRBV19 and TRBJ2-2, with 12 nucleotides matching TRBD2. Germline lookup yields CDR1 LNHDA and CDR2 SQIVND (reference sequence). V lost 2 bases, J lost 7 bases, and 5 bases stayed unmatched. The CDR3 contains 16 residues. DNA of the CDR3: TGTGCCAGTAGTATACTAGCGGGGGGGCCGTTCGGGGAGCTGTTTTTT. Amino acids: CASSILAGGPFGELFF.

The rearrangement joins TRBV6-4 to TRBJ1-2; 10 bases line up with TRBD1. The V gene's germline CDR1 is MRHNA and CDR2 SNTAGT. V trimming: 4 bases; J trimming: 1 base; junction bases outside the gene matches: 6. The CDR3 is 16 residues long. CDR3 loop: CASSVGTGAFNYGYTF. The CDR3 region has the DNA TGTGCCAGCAGTGTTGGGACAGGGGCCTTTAACTATGGCTACACCTTC.

CDR3 amino acids: CAWDRVKTFGNGYTF. CDR3 sequence (DNA): TGTGCCTGGGACAGGGTGAAGACTTTCGGGAATGGCTACACCTTC. The V call is TRBV30, the J call TRBJ1-2, with 7 bases matching TRBD1. CDR1 GTSNPN and CDR2 SVGIG come from the germline V gene (reference sequence). The CDR3 has 15 residues. V trimming: 5 bases; J trimming: 6 bases; junction bases outside the gene matches: 15. Looking up the rest from reference TRBV30 and TRBJ1-2 gives the full variable domain: SQTIHQWPATLVQPVGSPLSLECTVEGTSNPNLYWYRQAAGRGLQLLFYSVGIGQISSEVPQNLSASRPQDRQFILSSKKLLLSDSGFYLCAWDRVKTFGNGYTFGSGTRLTVV.

The gene calls are TRBV7-3 and TRBJ2-1; 12 bases line up with TRBD2. With 3 bases clipped from V and 7 bases from J, the junction kept 10 bases outside the gene matches. The CDR3 is 17 residues long. The germline gives CDR1 SGHTA, CDR2 FQGTGA. CDR3 loop: CASSLGSSGRARNEQFF. The CDR3, as DNA: TGTGCCAGCAGCTTGGGGTCTAGCGGGAGGGCCCGGAATGAGCAGTTCTTC.

The chain joins TRBV7-3 to TRBJ2-5; 9 nucleotides line up with TRBD2. The CDR3 covers 16 residues. Germline lookup yields CDR1 SGHTA and CDR2 FQGTGA. V was clipped by 3 bases and J by 5 bases; unmatched bases: 10. CDR3 residues: CASSFLSGSGLETQYF. In nucleotides, the CDR3 is TGTGCCAGCAGCTTCCTTAGCGGGAGCGGGTTGGAGACCCAGTACTTC. Full variable domain (outside the CDR3, taken from reference TRBV7-3 and TRBJ2-5): GAGVSQTPSNKVTEKGKYVELRCDPISGHTALYWYRQSLGQGPEFLIYFQGTGAADDSGLPNDRFFAVRPEGSVSTLKIQRTERGDSAVYLCASSFLSGSGLETQYFGPGTRLLVL.

The chain joins TRBV30 to TRBJ1-2; TRBD1 matches 10 bases. J gave up 7 bases and V 3 bases, and 5 bases lay outside the gene matches. Germline values: CDR1 GTSNPN, CDR2 SVGIG (reference sequence). The CDR3 runs 13 residues. The CDR3 is CAWSHRDRGGYTF. DNA of the CDR3: TGTGCCTGGAGCCACCGGGACAGGGGTGGCTACACCTTC.

This clone was found once. The chain couples TRBV4-1 to TRBJ1-6, with 8 bases fitting TRBD1. This CDR3 contains 17 residues. Germline V lookup: CDR1 MGHRA, CDR2 YSYEKL. With V trimmed by 4 bases and J by 10 bases, 15 bases remained unmatched. The CDR3 sequence: CASSPPTGQGSWSPLHF. Here the CDR3 DNA reads TGCGCCAGCAGCCCGCCAACCGGACAGGGAAGTTGGTCACCCCTCCACTTT.

Only one count was recorded for this clone. The chain couples TRBV5-4 to TRBJ2-3, with 7 nucleotides matching TRBD2. V was pared by 2 bases and J by 2 bases, with 5 bases of the junction left unmatched. The CDR3 has 15 amino acids. CDR1 is SGHNT, CDR2 YYREEE, per germline (reference sequence). The CDR3 protein is CASSLTGGLTDTQYF. CDR3 coding DNA: TGTGCCAGCAGCTTAACGGGGGGACTCACAGATACGCAGTATTTT. The full variable domain, with the rest looked up from reference TRBV5-4 and TRBJ2-3, is ETGVTQSPTHLIKTRGQQVTLRCSSQSGHNTVSWYQQALGQGPQFIFQYYREEENGRGNFPPRFSGLQFPNYSSELNVNALELDDSALYLCASSLTGGLTDTQYFGPGTRLTVL.

The V gene is TRBV7-6, the J gene TRBJ1-6, with D possibly matching TRBD1 (5 bases). Trimming took off 5 bases at V and 6 bases at J, with 23 bases between the two ends. The CDR3 consists of 18 residues. Germline assignment: CDR1 SGHVS and CDR2 FNYEAQ. CDR3 DNA sequence: TGTGCCAGCAGCCAGAACCGGGGGGGAGGCGTGCTTAATTCACCCCTCCACTTT. Its protein is CASSQNRGGGVLNSPLHF. Full variable domain (remainder filled in from reference TRBV7-6 and TRBJ1-6): GAGVSQSPRYKVTKRGQDVALRCDPISGHVSLYWYRQALGQGPEFLTYFNYEAQQDKSGLPNDRFSAERPEGSISTLTIQRTEQRDSAMYRCASSQNRGGGVLNSPLHFGNGTRLTVT.

This rearrangement joins TRBV30 to TRBJ1-4; D may be TRBD1 (6 bases). This CDR3 has 13 residues. CDR1 and CDR2 from the germline V gene are GTSNPN and SVGIG (reference sequence). In nucleotides, the CDR3 is TGTGCGGCCTCACAGGGTGCTAATGAAAAACTGTTTTTT. It yields the protein CAASQGANEKLFF.

The rearrangement links TRBV6-2 or TRBV6-3 to TRBJ1-4; D gene uncertain. CDR3 size: 16 residues. Germline V gives CDR1 MNHEY, CDR2 SVGEGT. The V end was cut by 0 bases, the J end by 8 bases, with 16 bases between. In DNA form, the CDR3 reads TGTGCCAGCAGTTACTCGATTGGTCGGAGCCAGGAAAAACTGTTTTTT. Protein product: CASSYSIGRSQEKLFF.

The rearrangement uses TRBV7-2 and TRBJ2-3; TRBD2 matches 10 bases. The CDR3 consists of 15 residues. Trimming cost V 9 bases and J 4 bases; bases outside gene matches: 10. The V gene's germline CDR1 is SGHTA and CDR2 FQGNSA. CDR3 DNA: TGTGCCAGGGACCTCCTAGCGGGGGTCGCAGATACGCAGTATTTT. This encodes CARDLLAGVADTQYF.

This clone was counted only a few times. The rearrangement joins TRBV10-1 to TRBJ2-7; 8 positions match TRBD1. The CDR3 is made up of 12 amino acids. After removal of 3 bases from V and 9 bases from J, the junction contained 4 bases not matched to a gene. CDR1 and CDR2 (germline): WNHNN, SYGVQD (reference sequence). The CDR3 DNA sequence: TGCGCCAGCAGTGACCAGGGGGCTGGGCAGTACTTC. Its translation: CASSDQGAGQYF.

J is TRBJ1-3 and V is TRBV18, with TRBD1 matching over 7 bases. Trimming cost V 3 bases and J 0 bases; bases outside gene matches: 2. This CDR3 has 15 residues. In germline, CDR1 is KGHSH, CDR2 LQKENI. CDR3 protein: CASSPGTASGNTIYF. CDR3 DNA sequence: TGTGCCAGCTCACCCGGGACAGCCTCTGGAAACACCATATATTTT. The full variable domain, with the rest looked up from reference TRBV18 and TRBJ1-3, is NAGVMQNPRHLVRRRGQEARLRCSPMKGHSHVYWYRQLPEEGLKFMVYLQKENIIDESGMPKERFSAEFPKEGPSILRIQQVVRGDSAAYFCASSPGTASGNTIYFGEGSWLTVV.

The chain joins TRBV27 to TRBJ2-2; 7 nucleotides match TRBD1. This CDR3 region has 16 residues. Germline V lookup: CDR1 MNHEY, CDR2 SMNVEV (reference sequence). Unmatched junction bases numbered 15, after V lost 7 bases and J lost 7 bases. CDR3 sequence (DNA): TGTGCCAGCACGTGGTACAGGGGTATTCTTATCGGGGAGCTGTTTTTT. Protein sequence: CASTWYRGILIGELFF.